The rows below give T cell receptor beta chains drawn from one sample of a study of long-term antiretroviral therapy in people with HIV. The protocol was immunoSEQ multiplex PCR, while the TCRdb copy is restricted to in-frame clones and leaves out a portion. The sample gives some 23,000 clones, over 75% of which show up once; around 5% is in the top ten. The source was unsorted PBMCs, collected 0.3 years after starting antiretroviral therapy. The receptors here all came from a man in his fifties with HIV. Each CDR3 is given with its conserved first and last residue. The D gene is left open where the match is weak. Clone sizes are given selectively: once, few, many, or a class where the clone is expanded.

>few|TRBJ1-2|13|TRBV29-1|TRBD1
TGCAGCGTTCCGCGTGCAGGGGGGTATGGCTACACCTTC
CSVPRAGGYGYTF
>-|TRBJ1-2|13|TRBV29-1|-
TGCAGCGTTGAAGGCGGGGGTAATTATGGCTACACCTTC
CSVEGGGNYGYTF
>-|TRBJ2-3|18|TRBV4-3|TRBD2
TGCGCCAGCAGCCAAAATCCGGGAGGGCCGATAAGCACAGATACGCAGTATTTT
CASSQNPGGPISTDTQYF
>-|TRBJ1-2|15|TRBV2|TRBD1
TGTGCCAGCAAACTACAGGGGCACGCTAACTATGGCTACACCTTC
CASKLQGHANYGYTF
>-|TRBJ2-2|19|TRBV7-9|TRBD2
TGTGCCAGCAGCTCGGGACTAGCGGGGGGCAAATTGAACACCGGGGAGCTGTTTTTT
CASSSGLAGGKLNTGELFF
>-|TRBJ2-3|13|TRBV7-6|-
TGTGCCAGCAGCTTGTGGGTAGCAGATACGCAGTATTTT
CASSLWVADTQYF
>-|TRBJ2-2|21|TRBV14|TRBD2
TGTGCCAGCAGCCAAGAGGGTACGGGGCTAGCGGGGGGCAGGAACACCGGGGAGCTGTTTTTT
CASSQEGTGLAGGRNTGELFF
>once|TRBJ2-7|15|TRBV10-1|-
TGCGCCAGCAGTCGAACCGGGACGGGGTTCTACGAGCAGTACTTC
CASSRTGTGFYEQYF
>-|TRBJ1-4|18|TRBV7-9|-
TGTGCCAGCAGCTTCCCGGGACATTGGGATGCAACTAATGAAAAACTGTTTTTT
CASSFPGHWDATNEKLFF
>few|TRBJ1-3|14|TRBV5-1|TRBD1
TGCGCCAGCAGGGGGACAGTCTCTGGAAACACCATATATTTT
CASRGTVSGNTIYF
>-|TRBJ1-4|14|TRBV4-3|-
TGCGCCAGCAGCCAAGATGTGGCAGCCGAAAAACTGTTTTTT
CASSQDVAAEKLFF
>once|TRBJ1-1|12|TRBV5-6|-
TGTGCCAGCAGCTTGGACAGCTTTGAAGCTTTCTTT
CASSLDSFEAFF
>-|TRBJ1-1|12|TRBV7-9|-
TGTGCCAGCAGCCCAGACAGCACTGAAGCTTTCTTT
CASSPDSTEAFF
>-|TRBJ2-3|17|TRBV12-5|TRBD2
TGTGCTAGTGGTTTGGTTAACAGCGGGGGAGGGCCCGATACGCAGTATTTT
CASGLVNSGGGPDTQYF
>-|TRBJ1-5|15|TRBV10-3|TRBD1
TGTGCCATCAGGTCCGGGACAGGGGGAAGGCAGCCCCAGCATTTT
CAIRSGTGGRQPQHF
>-|TRBJ2-1|15|TRBV6-6|TRBD1
TGTGCCAGCAGTTACTCTGCCGGACAGGTGAATGAGCAGTTCTTC
CASSYSAGQVNEQFF
>-|TRBJ2-7|14|TRBV9|-
TGTGCCAGCAGCCCTCACGATTATTTTCACGAGCAGTACTTC
CASSPHDYFHEQYF
>-|TRBJ2-7|16|TRBV7-9|TRBD1
TGTGCCAGCAGCTTACAAAGACAGGGTAGAGATTACGAGCAGTACTTC
CASSLQRQGRDYEQYF
>-|TRBJ2-7|17|TRBV28|TRBD2
TGTGCCAGCAGTTTATCGGCGACTAGCGGGAGGCCCTACGAGCAGTACTTC
CASSLSATSGRPYEQYF
>-|TRBJ2-7|15|TRBV9|TRBD1
TGTGCCAGCAGCGTGGAGACAGGGTCCTACGACGAGCAGTACTTC
CASSVETGSYDEQYF
>once|TRBJ2-7|15|TRBV18|-
TGTGCCAGCTCACCACTCATCGGGAGCTCCTACGAGCAGTACTTC
CASSPLIGSSYEQYF
>-|TRBJ2-7|15|TRBV28|-
TGTGCCAGCAGTTTTTTTGGACAGAGACTCTACGAGCAGTACTTC
CASSFFGQRLYEQYF
>-|TRBJ1-1|16|TRBV19|-
TGTGCCAGTAGTCCCACCGCCGCCCGGGAGGTTACTGAAGCTTTCTTT
CASSPTAAREVTEAFF
>-|TRBJ1-1|15|TRBV19|-
TGTGCCAGTAGTATGATCGCCATGGCGGGCACTGAAGCTTTCTTT
CASSMIAMAGTEAFF
>-|TRBJ1-6|15|TRBV7-9|TRBD1
TGTGCCAGCAGCTTAGTCGGGACAGACAATTCACCCCTCCACTTT
CASSLVGTDNSPLHF
>-|TRBJ2-3|15|TRBV28|TRBD1
TGTGCCAGCAGTTTTAGGGGGCGCAGCACAGATACGCAGTATTTT
CASSFRGRSTDTQYF
>-|TRBJ1-1|14|TRBV28|TRBD1
TGTGCCAGCTATCCAGGGGGAATGAACACTGAAGCTTTCTTT
CASYPGGMNTEAFF
>-|TRBJ2-1|15|TRBV9|-
TGTGCCAGCAGCGTAGTCGAGACACCATACAATGAGCAGTTCTTC
CASSVVETPYNEQFF
>-|TRBJ2-7|12|TRBV5-5|-
TGTGCCAGCAGTACGGACAGCGCCGAGCAGTACTTC
CASSTDSAEQYF
>-|TRBJ1-1|13|TRBV7-8|-
TGTGCCAGCAGCTCAGGGGTAGGCACTGAAGCTTTCTTT
CASSSGVGTEAFF
>-|TRBJ1-6|15|TRBV30|TRBD1
TGTGCCTGGAGTGAATTGGGACAGGGGGCTTTACCCCTCCACTTT
CAWSELGQGALPLHF